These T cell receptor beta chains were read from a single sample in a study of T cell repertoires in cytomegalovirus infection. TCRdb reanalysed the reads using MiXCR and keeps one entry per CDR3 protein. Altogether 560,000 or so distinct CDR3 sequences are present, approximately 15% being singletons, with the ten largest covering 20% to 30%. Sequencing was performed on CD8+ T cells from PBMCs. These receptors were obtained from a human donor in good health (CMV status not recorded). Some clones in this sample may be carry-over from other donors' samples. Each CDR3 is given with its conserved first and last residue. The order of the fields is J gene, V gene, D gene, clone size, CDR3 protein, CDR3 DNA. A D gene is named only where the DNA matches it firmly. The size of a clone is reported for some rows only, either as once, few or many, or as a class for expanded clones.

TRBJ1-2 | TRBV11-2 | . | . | CASSLTGAAKLVTF | TGTGCCAGCAGCTTAACTGGGGCGGCCAAGCTCGTCACCTTC
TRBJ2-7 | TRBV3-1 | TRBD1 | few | CASSHDRQGDEQYF | TGTGCCAGCAGCCACGATAGGCAGGGGGACGAGCAGTACTTC
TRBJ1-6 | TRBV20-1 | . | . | CSARDLLGPIPYSPLHF | TGCAGTGCTAGAGATCTCTTGGGGCCTATCCCTTATTCACCCCTCCACTTT
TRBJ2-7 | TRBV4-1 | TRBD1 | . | CASSPISGQASYEQYF | TGTGCCAGCAGCCCAATAAGCGGACAGGCTTCCTACGAGCAGTACTTC
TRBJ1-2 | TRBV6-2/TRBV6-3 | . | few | CASSYEETVYGYTF | TGTGCCAGCAGTTACGAGGAGACAGTCTATGGCTACACCTTC
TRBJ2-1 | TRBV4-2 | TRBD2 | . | CASSHEEREGPYNEQFF | TGTGCCAGCAGCCATGAGGAGCGGGAGGGCCCGTACAATGAGCAGTTCTTC
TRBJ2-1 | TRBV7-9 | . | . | CASSLNLPARGEQFF | TGTGCCAGCAGCTTAAACTTACCGGCCAGGGGTGAGCAGTTCTTC
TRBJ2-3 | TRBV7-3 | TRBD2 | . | CASSLELAGAADTQYF | TGTGCCAGCAGTCTTGAACTAGCGGGAGCAGCAGATACGCAGTATTTT
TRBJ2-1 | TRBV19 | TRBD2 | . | CASSPLAGEGYNEQFF | TGTGCCAGTAGTCCCCTAGCGGGAGAAGGGTACAATGAGCAGTTCTTC
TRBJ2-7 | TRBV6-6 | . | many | CASEGGADEQYF | TGTGCTTCGGAGGGGGGCGCGGATGAGCAGTACTTC
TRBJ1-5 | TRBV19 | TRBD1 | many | CATRQGTLNQPQHF | TGTGCCACCCGACAGGGAACTCTGAATCAGCCCCAGCATTTT
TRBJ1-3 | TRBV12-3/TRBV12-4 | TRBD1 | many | CASRSEGAGNTIYF | TGTGCCAGCAGGTCGGAGGGGGCAGGAAACACCATATATTTT
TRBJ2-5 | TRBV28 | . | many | CASSPQFGAGETQYF | TGTGCCAGCAGTCCGCAATTCGGGGCTGGGGAGACCCAGTACTTC
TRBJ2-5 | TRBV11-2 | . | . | CASSRGGFGETQYF | TGTGCCAGCAGCCGAGGGGGGTTCGGGGAGACCCAGTACTTC
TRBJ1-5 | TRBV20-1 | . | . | CSADPGGINQPQHF | TGCAGTGCGGATCCCGGGGGTATAAATCAGCCCCAGCATTTT
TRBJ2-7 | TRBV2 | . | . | CARWGARSYEQYF | TGTGCCAGGTGGGGGGCCCGATCATACGAGCAGTACTTC
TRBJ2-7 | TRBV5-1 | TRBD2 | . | CASSREASGGPYEQYF | TGCGCCAGCAGCAGGGAGGCTAGCGGGGGCCCCTACGAGCAGTACTTC
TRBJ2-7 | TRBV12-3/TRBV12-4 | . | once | CASSLAGHPYEQYF | TGTGCAAGCAGTTTAGCCGGACATCCCTACGAGCAGTACTTC
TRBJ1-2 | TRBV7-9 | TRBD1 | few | CASSASPAGGRYGYTF | TGTGCCAGCAGCGCCTCCCCGGCAGGGGGAAGGTATGGCTACACCTTC
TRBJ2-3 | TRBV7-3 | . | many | CASSFEGRRDTQYF | TGTGCCAGCAGCTTCGAAGGAAGGAGAGATACGCAGTATTTT
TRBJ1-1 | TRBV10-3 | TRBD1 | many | CAISTGGAEAFF | TGTGCCATCAGCACAGGGGGCGCCGAAGCTTTCTTT
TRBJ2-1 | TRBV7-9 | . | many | CASSIFEGAKHNEQFF | TGTGCCAGCAGCATCTTTGAAGGGGCCAAGCACAATGAGCAGTTCTTC
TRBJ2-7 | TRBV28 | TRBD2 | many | CASRLSLISGRTVEQYF | TGTGCCAGCAGACTATCCCTAATATCCGGGAGGACGGTCGAGCAGTACTTC
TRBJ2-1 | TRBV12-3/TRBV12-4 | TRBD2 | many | CASKLTRAGGPNYNEQFF | TGTGCCAGCAAATTGACTAGAGCGGGAGGGCCTAACTACAATGAGCAGTTCTTC
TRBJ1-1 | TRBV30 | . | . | CAWMFRTEAFF | TGTGCCTGGATGTTCAGGACTGAAGCTTTCTTT
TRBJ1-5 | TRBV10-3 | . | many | CAIGRQPQHF | TGTGCCATCGGCCGTCAGCCCCAGCATTTT
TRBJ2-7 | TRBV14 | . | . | CASSPWRASLDEQYF | TGTGCCAGCAGCCCGTGGCGGGCCTCCCTGGACGAGCAGTACTTC
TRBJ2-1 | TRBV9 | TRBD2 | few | CASSGSGRPSYNEQFF | TGTGCCAGCAGCGGTAGCGGGAGGCCTTCCTACAATGAGCAGTTCTTC